Described below is a single T cell receptor (beta chain) sequence and its context. Its antigen is currently unknown. With 60 Vbeta and 13 Jbeta primers, the PCR was carried out. Methods used by the authors: Some 80 million unique TCR beta chains, roughly 11 million shared, were counted in a later analysis. Libraries were prepared by immunoSEQ multiplex PCR; TCRdb keeps only in-frame clonotypes and omits some of them. V and J calls and clone size are those listed in that table; D and trimming were worked out from the DNA. The data contain approximately 130,000 clones, 77% of them singletons. The ends were cut back, 2 bases at V and 0 bases at J, with 5 bases in the middle. The CDR3 loop spans 13 amino acids. The V gene's germline CDR1 is SGHRS and CDR2 YFSETQ. The data were taken from a study of cytomegalovirus exposure and HLA in healthy donors. Across the whole study: Among the 400 or so donors who were genotyped, about 80% fell in the genetic ancestry cluster that is associated with self-reported Caucasian donors.

Study findings and constraints: Later analysis identified several of the most significant clusters that appeared linked to common viral pathogens. An analysis done earlier found most TCR beta V segments productive about 87% or about 30% of the time.

The source material was PBMCs. The J gene is TRBJ1-1, the V gene TRBV5-1; no firm D call. This receptor was obtained from a man between 18 and 35 years old in good health and CMV-seropositive. The CDR3 spells CASSLNMNTEAFF. The CDR3 DNA is TGCGCCAGCAGCTTAAACATGAACACTGAAGCTTTCTTT. Together with reference TRBV5-1 and TRBJ1-1, the CDR3 gives the full variable domain: KAGVTQTPRYLIKTRGQQVTLSCSPISGHRSVSWYQQTPGQGLQFLFEYFSETQRNKGNFPGRFSGRQFSNSRSEMNVSTLELGDSALYLCASSLNMNTEAFFGQGTRLTVV.